Listed below are T cell receptor beta chains from one sample, sequenced in a study of blood T cell repertoires in COVID-19. Profiled with immunoSEQ multiplex PCR; TCRdb holds only in-frame clones, not every one. The repertoire holds approximately 220,000 clones, with 75% to 85% as singletons. Material: peripheral blood. All receptors come from a woman between 65 and 79 years old with acute or convalescent COVID-19. Both conserved end residues are part of each CDR3. The D gene is left open where the match is weak. The size entry is marked missing in some rows and otherwise reads once, few, many or a size class.

j_call	d_call	clone_size	v_call	cdr3_length	cdr3_nt	cdr3_aa
TRBJ1-5	NA	few	TRBV24-1	16	TGTGCCACCAGTGATCCCTCCGGGGGGCAAAGTCAGCCCCAGCATTTT	CATSDPSGGQSQPQHF
TRBJ1-6	TRBD1	NA	TRBV19	15	TGTGCCAGTAATTGGGACAGCTCCTATAATTCACCCCTCCACTTT	CASNWDSSYNSPLHF
TRBJ1-2	TRBD1	NA	TRBV18	15	TGTGCCAGCTCACCCAGAGGACAGGGTTCCCCCGGTCGTCTCTTC	CASSPRGQGSPGRLF
TRBJ1-2	NA	NA	TRBV6-5	14	TGTGCCAGCAGTTACTCACAGACAGCCTATGGCTACACCTTC	CASSYSQTAYGYTF
TRBJ2-3	TRBD2	NA	TRBV3-1/TRBV3-2	15	TGTGCCAGCAGGCTTACTAGCGGAAGCACAGATACGCAGTATTTT	CASRLTSGSTDTQYF
TRBJ1-5	NA	NA	TRBV19	14	TGTGCCAGTAGTATTAACATTAGCAATCAGCCCCAGCATTTT	CASSINISNQPQHF
TRBJ2-2	TRBD1	NA	TRBV6-5	16	TGTGCCAGCAGTTACTCCGACAGGGTAGACACCGGGGAGCTGTTTTTT	CASSYSDRVDTGELFF
TRBJ1-1	TRBD1	NA	TRBV3-1/TRBV3-2	14	TGTGCCAGCAGCCACGGGACAGGGACCACTGAAGCTTTCTTT	CASSHGTGTTEAFF
TRBJ1-6	NA	NA	TRBV5-1	15	TGCGCCAGCAGCCCATCGGGGAGGGGGGATTCACCCCTCCACTTT	CASSPSGRGDSPLHF
TRBJ1-6	TRBD1	NA	TRBV5-8	15	TGTGCCAGCAGGGGACAGGGTCAGTGGAATTCACCCCTCCACTTT	CASRGQGQWNSPLHF
TRBJ1-2	NA	NA	TRBV7-8	15	TGTGCCAGCAGCTTGGGCCCGAATGTCGTCCATGGCTACACCTTC	CASSLGPNVVHGYTF
TRBJ1-5	TRBD1	NA	TRBV5-4	14	TGTGCCAGCAGCCCGGACAGGGCCCAACAGCCCCAGCATTTT	CASSPDRAQQPQHF
TRBJ2-2	TRBD1	NA	TRBV9	16	TGTGCCAGCAGTACCCCGGGACAGAGGAACACCGGGGAGCTGTTTTTT	CASSTPGQRNTGELFF
TRBJ2-2	TRBD2	NA	TRBV5-1	16	TGCGCCAGCAGCTTGATAGCGGGGGGTCAAACCGGGGAGCTGTTTTTT	CASSLIAGGQTGELFF
TRBJ1-3	NA	NA	TRBV7-2	14	TGTGCCAGCACCTTGACAGGAGTTGGAAACACCATATATTTT	CASTLTGVGNTIYF
TRBJ1-6	NA	NA	TRBV6-6	14	TGTGCCAGCGGAGAAGGACAGCTAAATTCACCCCTCCACTTT	CASGEGQLNSPLHF
TRBJ1-6	NA	NA	TRBV19	12	TGTGCCAGTAGTAATAGCGATTCACCCCTCCACTTT	CASSNSDSPLHF
TRBJ2-7	TRBD1	NA	TRBV7-2	16	TGTGCCAGCAGCCTCGAAACCGGGACAGGGGTCTACGAGCAGTACTTC	CASSLETGTGVYEQYF
TRBJ1-4	NA	NA	TRBV9	20	TGTGCCAGCAGCCCTTATCAGGGACATTCCCTTGGGGGAACTAATGAAAAACTGTTTTTT	CASSPYQGHSLGGTNEKLFF
TRBJ2-6	NA	NA	TRBV10-3	16	TGTGCCATCAGTGAGCCGTCCGGGTCTGGGGCCAACGTCCTGACTTTC	CAISEPSGSGANVLTF
TRBJ2-7	NA	NA	TRBV5-1	14	TGCGCCAGCAGCTTGCAGGGCGCCTCCTACGAGCAGTACTTC	CASSLQGASYEQYF
TRBJ2-7	NA	many	TRBV5-8	16	TGTGCCAGCAGCTTGCAAGACAGCACCTTGAACTACGAGCAGTACTTC	CASSLQDSTLNYEQYF
TRBJ1-1	TRBD1	NA	TRBV28	14	TGTGCCAGCAGCCTAACGACAGGGGGTACTGAAGCTTTCTTT	CASSLTTGGTEAFF
TRBJ1-6	TRBD1	many	TRBV10-1	15	TGCGCCAGCAGTCCCGGGACAGGATCTAGTTCACCCCTCCACTTT	CASSPGTGSSSPLHF
TRBJ2-3	TRBD1	NA	TRBV13	16	TGTGCCAGCAGCCCTCTCGGGGACAGGGGTGAAGATACGCAGTATTTT	CASSPLGDRGEDTQYF
TRBJ2-3	NA	NA	TRBV7-2	14	TGTGCCAGCAGCTTAACAGGAACTGGAGATACGCAGTATTTT	CASSLTGTGDTQYF
TRBJ1-4	NA	NA	TRBV14	17	TGTGCCAGCAGCCAATGGACAACGACTGCAACTAATGAAAAACTGTTTTTT	CASSQWTTTATNEKLFF
TRBJ2-7	NA	NA	TRBV11-2	12	TGTGCCAGCAGCTTAGATAACTACGAGCAGTACTTC	CASSLDNYEQYF
TRBJ2-4	TRBD1	few	TRBV11-2	15	TGTGCCAGCAGCTCCCTTCGGACAGGGAAAAACATTCAGTACTTC	CASSSLRTGKNIQYF
TRBJ1-1	NA	NA	TRBV4-2	16	TGTGCCAGCAGCCAAGATCCAGGGCGCTGGAACACTGAAGCTTTCTTT	CASSQDPGRWNTEAFF
TRBJ1-5	NA	NA	TRBV30	13	TGTGCCTGGGGCCCCGCGGGGAATCAGCCCCAGCATTTT	CAWGPAGNQPQHF
TRBJ2-1	TRBD1	once	TRBV5-4	15	TGTGCCAGCAGCGTACAGGGGGTATCCTACAATGAGCAGTTCTTC	CASSVQGVSYNEQFF
TRBJ2-5	NA	few	TRBV5-1	15	TGCGCCAGCAGCTTGACCAGGGGAGTCCAAGAGACCCAGTACTTC	CASSLTRGVQETQYF
TRBJ1-2	TRBD1	many	TRBV6-2/TRBV6-3	12	TGTGCCAGCAGTGCGACAGGGTCAGGCTACACCTTC	CASSATGSGYTF
TRBJ1-5	NA	NA	TRBV5-4	12	TGTGCCAGCAGCTCACCCGGACAACCCCAGCATTTT	CASSSPGQPQHF
TRBJ1-6	NA	once	TRBV9	15	TGTGCCAGCAGCGAAGAGGGCAGCTATAATTCACCCCTCCACTTT	CASSEEGSYNSPLHF
TRBJ1-1	NA	NA	TRBV10-1	13	TGCGCCAGCAAATGGCAGGGGAACACTGAAGCTTTCTTT	CASKWQGNTEAFF
TRBJ1-2	TRBD1	NA	TRBV7-9	17	TGTGCCAGCAGCTTAAGGACAGGGCCTTCGATAGACTATGGCTACACCTTC	CASSLRTGPSIDYGYTF
TRBJ1-5	TRBD1	NA	TRBV27	20	TGTGCCAGCAGCCCGAGACAGGGGCCACTCTTCGTGAGTAGCAATCAGCCCCAGCATTTT	CASSPRQGPLFVSSNQPQHF
TRBJ1-4	TRBD1	once	TRBV10-3	19	TGTGCCACTAGGGAAACAGGGGGCCCCACCCACGATCTTCGTGAAAAACTGTTTTTT	CATRETGGPTHDLREKLFF
TRBJ1-2	NA	NA	TRBV19	14	TGTGCCAGTAGAAAAGCCGGGACTGACTATGGCTACACCTTC	CASRKAGTDYGYTF
TRBJ1-1	TRBD1	once	TRBV2	11	TGTGCCAGCTCTTTCTCAGGGGGAGCTTTCTTT	CASSFSGGAFF
TRBJ1-1	NA	few	TRBV3-1/TRBV3-2	14	TGTGCCAGCAGCCCAGGGGCCCGGGACACTGAAGCTTTCTTT	CASSPGARDTEAFF
TRBJ2-3	NA	NA	TRBV27	17	TGTGCCAGCAGTTTTGAAAGGGGTGCAGGTTTCACAGATACGCAGTATTTT	CASSFERGAGFTDTQYF